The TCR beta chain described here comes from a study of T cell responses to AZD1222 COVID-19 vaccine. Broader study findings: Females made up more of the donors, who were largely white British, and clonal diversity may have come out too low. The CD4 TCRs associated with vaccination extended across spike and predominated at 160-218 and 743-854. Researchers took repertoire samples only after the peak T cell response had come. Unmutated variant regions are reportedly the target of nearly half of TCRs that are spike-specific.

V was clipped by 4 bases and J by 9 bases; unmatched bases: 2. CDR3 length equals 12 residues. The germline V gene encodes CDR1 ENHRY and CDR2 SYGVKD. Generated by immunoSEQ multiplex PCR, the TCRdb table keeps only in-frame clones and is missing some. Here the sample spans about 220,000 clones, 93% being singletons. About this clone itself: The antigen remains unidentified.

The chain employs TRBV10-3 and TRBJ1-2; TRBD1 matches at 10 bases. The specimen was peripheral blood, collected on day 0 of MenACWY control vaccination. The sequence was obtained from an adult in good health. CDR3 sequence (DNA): TGTGCCATCAGTGGACAGGGGGCACGCTACACCTTC. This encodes CAISGQGARYTF.